The T cell receptor beta chain under discussion was sequenced for a study of T cell repertoires in cytomegalovirus infection (dated by TCRdb to the late 2010s). Regarding the research as a whole: Peptide stimulations targeted recently identified HLA-C-restricted CMV epitopes, whose presentation resists viral immunomodulation, together with well-studied HLA-B-restricted epitopes. The HLA type of each donor mattered for the analysis, because public TCR beta signatures pointed to carriage of CMV infection along with the matching HLA type. What the authors observed across the whole study: Cumulative frequency of public TCR beta family members discriminated carriers of CMV infection plus the relevant HLA type in this cohort and an independent roughly 330-donor cohort. The ex vivo response was dominated by HLA-C-restricted CMV-specific TCR beta clonotypes, which also provided the single most frequent clonotype in two of eight donors.

In the paper's terms, the treatment or condition label means: in vitro stimulation with specific CMV peptide epitopes to enrich CMV-specific T cells. About this clonotype itself: Its binding antigen is unknown. Base-call qualities are not available, and no considerably larger clone is one nucleotide away.

Sequencing was carried out with an Illumina HiSeq 1500. TCRdb took the public reads, trimmed them with fastp at Q25, ran MiXCR for clone calling and kept in-frame beta chains. Rows with a matching CDR3 protein are joined into one entry that keeps the most common DNA and genes. The sample data list around 99,000 distinct CDR3 sequences, and roughly 30% of these were observed just once. The ten biggest clones cover around 80% of the sample. The CDR3 runs 16 amino acids, cysteine and phenylalanine included. Just the 48-base CDR3 DNA is kept, in frame starting at base 1. At the junction V is shortened by 7 bases and J by 3 bases, with 21 bases in between. The germline V gene gives CDR1 as MDHEN and CDR2 as SYDVKM.

The chain is encoded by TRBV28 joined to TRBJ1-1; the D gene identity is not certain. The input for sequencing was CD8+ T cells from cultured PBMCs, taken from culture after CMV antigen stimulation. The clonotype comes from a human donor in good health (CMV status not recorded). Some clones in this sample may be carry-over from other donors' samples. CDR3 protein: CASTKGRYNPYTEAFF. The DNA is TGTGCCAGCACAAAGGGCAGATACAACCCATACACTGAAGCTTTCTTT.